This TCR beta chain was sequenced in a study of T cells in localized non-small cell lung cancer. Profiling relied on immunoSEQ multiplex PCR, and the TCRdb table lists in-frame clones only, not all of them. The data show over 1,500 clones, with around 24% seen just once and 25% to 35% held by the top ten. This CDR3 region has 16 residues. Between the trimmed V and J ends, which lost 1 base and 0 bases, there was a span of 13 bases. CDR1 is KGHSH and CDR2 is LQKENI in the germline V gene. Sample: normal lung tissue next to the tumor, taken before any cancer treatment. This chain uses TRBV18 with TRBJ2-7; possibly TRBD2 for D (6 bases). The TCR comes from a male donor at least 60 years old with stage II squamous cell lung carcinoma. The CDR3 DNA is TGTGCCAGCTCACCACGGGGGGACCGAGGCTCCTACGAGCAGTACTTC. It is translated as CASSPRGDRGSYEQYF. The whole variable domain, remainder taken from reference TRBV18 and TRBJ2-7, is NAGVMQNPRHLVRRRGQEARLRCSPMKGHSHVYWYRQLPEEGLKFMVYLQKENIIDESGMPKERFSAEFPKEGPSILRIQQVVRGDSAAYFCASSPRGDRGSYEQYFGPGTRLTVT.